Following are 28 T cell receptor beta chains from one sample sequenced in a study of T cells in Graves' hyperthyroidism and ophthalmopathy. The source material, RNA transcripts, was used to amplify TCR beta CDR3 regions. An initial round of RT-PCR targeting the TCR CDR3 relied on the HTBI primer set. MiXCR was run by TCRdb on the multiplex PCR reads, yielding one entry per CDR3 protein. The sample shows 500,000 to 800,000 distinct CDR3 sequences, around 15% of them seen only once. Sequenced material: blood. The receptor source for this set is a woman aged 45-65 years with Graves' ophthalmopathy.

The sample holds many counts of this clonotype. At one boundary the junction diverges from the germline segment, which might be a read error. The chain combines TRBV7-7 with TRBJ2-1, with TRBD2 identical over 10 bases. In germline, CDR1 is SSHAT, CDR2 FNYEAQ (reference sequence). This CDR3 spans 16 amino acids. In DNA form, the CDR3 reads TGTGCTAGCAGCCCAGCTCGGACTAGCGGTTACAATGAGCAGTTCTTC. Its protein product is CASSPARTSGYNEQFF.

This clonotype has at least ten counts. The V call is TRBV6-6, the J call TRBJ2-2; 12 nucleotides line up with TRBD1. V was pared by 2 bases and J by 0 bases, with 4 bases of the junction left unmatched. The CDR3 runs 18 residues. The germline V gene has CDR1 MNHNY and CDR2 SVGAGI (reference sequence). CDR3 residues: CASSYPGTGGANTGELFF. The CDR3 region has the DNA TGTGCCAGCAGTTACCCCGGGACAGGGGGCGCGAACACCGGGGAGCTGTTTTTT.

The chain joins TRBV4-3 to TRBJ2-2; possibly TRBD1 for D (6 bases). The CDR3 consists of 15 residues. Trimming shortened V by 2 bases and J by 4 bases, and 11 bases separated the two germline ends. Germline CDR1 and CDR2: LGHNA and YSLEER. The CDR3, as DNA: TGCGCCAGCAGCCAACCGGGACAAAGCACCGGGGAGCTGTTTTTT. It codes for CASSQPGQSTGELFF.

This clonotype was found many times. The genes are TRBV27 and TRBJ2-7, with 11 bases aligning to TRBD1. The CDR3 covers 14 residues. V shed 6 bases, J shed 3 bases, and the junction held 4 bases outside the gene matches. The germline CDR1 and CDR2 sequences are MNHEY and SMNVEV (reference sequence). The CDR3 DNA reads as TGTGCCAGCAGGACCGGGACAGGGGGCTACGAGCAGTACTTC. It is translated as CASRTGTGGYEQYF.

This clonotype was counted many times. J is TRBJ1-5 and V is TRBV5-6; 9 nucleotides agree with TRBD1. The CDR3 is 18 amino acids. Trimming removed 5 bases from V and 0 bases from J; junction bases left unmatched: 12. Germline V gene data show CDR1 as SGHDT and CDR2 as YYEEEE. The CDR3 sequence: CASSSSGTGKYSNQPQHF. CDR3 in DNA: TGTGCCAGCAGTTCCTCCGGGACAGGGAAATATAGCAATCAGCCCCAGCATTTT.

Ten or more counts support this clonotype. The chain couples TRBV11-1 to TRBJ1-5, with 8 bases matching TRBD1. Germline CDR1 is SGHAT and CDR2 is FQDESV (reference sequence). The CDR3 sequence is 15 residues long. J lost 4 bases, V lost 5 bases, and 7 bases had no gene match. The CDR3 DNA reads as TGTGCCAGCAGCAGAGGACAGGGTGGAAATCAGCCCCAGCATTTT. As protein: CASSRGQGGNQPQHF.

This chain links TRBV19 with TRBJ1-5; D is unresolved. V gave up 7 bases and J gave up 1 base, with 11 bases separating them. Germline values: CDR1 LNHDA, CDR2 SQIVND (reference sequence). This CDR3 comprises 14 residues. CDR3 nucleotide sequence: TGTGCCAGTACAATATCGGGAAGCAATCAGCCCCAGCATTTT. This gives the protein CASTISGSNQPQHF.

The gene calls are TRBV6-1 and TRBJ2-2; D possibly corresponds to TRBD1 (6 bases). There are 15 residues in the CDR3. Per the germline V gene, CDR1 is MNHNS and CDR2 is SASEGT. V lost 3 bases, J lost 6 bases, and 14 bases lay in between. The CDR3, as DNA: TGTGCCAGCAGTGAGCGGAACAGGGACCCCGGGGAGCTGTTTTTT. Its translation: CASSERNRDPGELFF.

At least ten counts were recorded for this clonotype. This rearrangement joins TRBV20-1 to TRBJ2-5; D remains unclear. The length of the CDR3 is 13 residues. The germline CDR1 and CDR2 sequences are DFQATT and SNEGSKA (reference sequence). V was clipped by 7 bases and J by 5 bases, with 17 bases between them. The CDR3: CSVPGRVPETQYF. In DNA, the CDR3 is TGCAGTGTTCCCGGTCGGGTTCCCGAGACCCAGTACTTC.

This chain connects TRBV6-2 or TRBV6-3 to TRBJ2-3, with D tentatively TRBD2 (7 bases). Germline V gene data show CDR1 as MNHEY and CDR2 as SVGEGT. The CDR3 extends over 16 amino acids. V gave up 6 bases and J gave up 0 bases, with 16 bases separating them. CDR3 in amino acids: CASSQPRGGSTDTQYF. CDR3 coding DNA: TGTGCCAGCAGCCAACCGAGGGGGGGGAGCACAGATACGCAGTATTTT.

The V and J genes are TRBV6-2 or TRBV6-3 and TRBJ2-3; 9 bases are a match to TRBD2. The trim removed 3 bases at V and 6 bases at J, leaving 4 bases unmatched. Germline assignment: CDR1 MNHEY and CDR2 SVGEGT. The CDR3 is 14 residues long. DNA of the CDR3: TGTGCCAGCAGTTATAGCGGGGGCGCCGATACGCAGTATTTT. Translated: CASSYSGGADTQYF.

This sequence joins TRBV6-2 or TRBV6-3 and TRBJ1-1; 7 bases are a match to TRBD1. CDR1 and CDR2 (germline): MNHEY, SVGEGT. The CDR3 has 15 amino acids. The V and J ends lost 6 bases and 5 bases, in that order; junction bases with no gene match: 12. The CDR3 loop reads CASRDRLVWRTEAFF. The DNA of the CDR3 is TGTGCCAGCAGGGACAGGTTGGTATGGAGGACTGAAGCTTTCTTT.

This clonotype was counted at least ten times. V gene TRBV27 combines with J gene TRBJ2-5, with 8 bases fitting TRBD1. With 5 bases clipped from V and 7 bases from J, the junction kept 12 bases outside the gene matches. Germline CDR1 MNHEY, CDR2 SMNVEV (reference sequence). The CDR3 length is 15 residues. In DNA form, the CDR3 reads TGTGCCAGCAGTCCCCAACTAGACAGGGGACGGACCCAGTACTTC. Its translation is CASSPQLDRGRTQYF.

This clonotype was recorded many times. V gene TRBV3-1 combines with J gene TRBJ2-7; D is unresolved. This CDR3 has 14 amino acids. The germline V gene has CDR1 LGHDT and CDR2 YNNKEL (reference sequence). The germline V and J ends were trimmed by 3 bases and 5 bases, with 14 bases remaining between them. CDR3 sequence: CASSQTPQVHEQYF. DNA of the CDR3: TGTGCCAGCAGCCAGACCCCGCAAGTCCACGAGCAGTACTTC.

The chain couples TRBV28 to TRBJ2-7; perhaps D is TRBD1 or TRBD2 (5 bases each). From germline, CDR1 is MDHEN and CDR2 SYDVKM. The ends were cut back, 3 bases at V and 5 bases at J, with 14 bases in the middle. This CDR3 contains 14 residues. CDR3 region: CASSFQVRGHEQYF. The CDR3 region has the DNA TGTGCCAGCAGTTTTCAGGTCCGGGGACACGAGCAGTACTTC. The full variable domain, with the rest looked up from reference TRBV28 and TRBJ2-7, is DVKVTQSSRYLVKRTGEKVFLECVQDMDHENMFWYRQDPGLGLRLIYFSYDVKMKEKGDIPEGYSVSREKKERFSLILESASTNQTSMYLCASSFQVRGHEQYFGPGTRLTVT.

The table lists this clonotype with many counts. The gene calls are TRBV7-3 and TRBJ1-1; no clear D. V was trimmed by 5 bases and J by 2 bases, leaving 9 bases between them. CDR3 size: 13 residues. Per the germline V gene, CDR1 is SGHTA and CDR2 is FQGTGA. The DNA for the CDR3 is TGTGCCAGCAGCCCATCAGATAACACTGAAGCTTTCTTT. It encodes CASSPSDNTEAFF.

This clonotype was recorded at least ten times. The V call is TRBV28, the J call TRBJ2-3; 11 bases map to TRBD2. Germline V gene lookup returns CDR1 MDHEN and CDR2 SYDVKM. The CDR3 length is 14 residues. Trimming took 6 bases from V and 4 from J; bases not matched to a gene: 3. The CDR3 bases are TGTGCCAGCAGACTAGCGGGAGTGGCAGATACGCAGTATTTT. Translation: CASRLAGVADTQYF.

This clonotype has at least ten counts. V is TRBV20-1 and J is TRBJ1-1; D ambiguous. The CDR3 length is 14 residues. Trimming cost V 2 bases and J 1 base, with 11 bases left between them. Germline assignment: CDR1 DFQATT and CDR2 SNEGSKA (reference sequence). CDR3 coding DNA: TGCAGTGCTAGATCGGGGAATAGGAACACTGAAGCTTTCTTT. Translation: CSARSGNRNTEAFF.

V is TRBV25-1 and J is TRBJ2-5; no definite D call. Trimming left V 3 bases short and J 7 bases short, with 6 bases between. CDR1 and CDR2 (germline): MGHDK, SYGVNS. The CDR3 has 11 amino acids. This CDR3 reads CASSEGGTQYF. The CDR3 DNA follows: TGTGCCAGCAGTGAGGGCGGGACCCAGTACTTC.

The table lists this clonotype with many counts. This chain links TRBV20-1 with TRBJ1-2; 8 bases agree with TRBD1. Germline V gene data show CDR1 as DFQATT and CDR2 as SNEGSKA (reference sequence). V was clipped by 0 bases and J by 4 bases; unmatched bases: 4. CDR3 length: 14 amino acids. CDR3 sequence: CSARDFTGGYGYTF. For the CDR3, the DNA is TGCAGTGCTAGAGATTTTACAGGGGGCTATGGCTACACCTTC.

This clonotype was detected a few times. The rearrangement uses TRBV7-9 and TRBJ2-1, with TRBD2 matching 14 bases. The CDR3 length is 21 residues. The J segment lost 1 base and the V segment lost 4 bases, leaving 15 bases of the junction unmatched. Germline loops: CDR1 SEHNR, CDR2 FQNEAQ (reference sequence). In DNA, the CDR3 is TGTGCCAGCAGCTCTGCCCCCGGGACTAGCGGGAGTAAGCCTTCCTACAATGAGCAGTTCTTC. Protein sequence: CASSSAPGTSGSKPSYNEQFF.

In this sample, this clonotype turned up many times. As DNA, the CDR3 is TGTGCCAGCAGCGTAGATCCAGGGCAAGAGACCCAGTACTTC. It translates to CASSVDPGQETQYF. V and J are TRBV9 and TRBJ2-5; TRBD1 might be the D (5 bases). The V and J ends lost 0 bases and 2 bases respectively, with 8 bases between them. Germline V gene lookup returns CDR1 SGDLS and CDR2 YYNGEE. The CDR3 spans 14 residues.

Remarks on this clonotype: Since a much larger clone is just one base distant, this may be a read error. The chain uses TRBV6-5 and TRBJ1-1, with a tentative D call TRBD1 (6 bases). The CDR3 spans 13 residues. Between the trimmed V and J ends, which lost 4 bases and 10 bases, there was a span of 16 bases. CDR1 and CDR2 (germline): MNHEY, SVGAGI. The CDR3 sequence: CASSLRGGFGAFF. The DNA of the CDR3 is TGTGCCAGCAGTTTACGAGGGGGGTTTGGAGCTTTCTTT.

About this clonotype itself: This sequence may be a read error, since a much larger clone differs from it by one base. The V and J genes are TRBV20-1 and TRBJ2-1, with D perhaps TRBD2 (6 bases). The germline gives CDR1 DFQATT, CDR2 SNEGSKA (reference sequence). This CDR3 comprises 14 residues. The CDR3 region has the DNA TGCAGTGCTAGACGGGAGAAGTCCTGCAATGAGCAGTTCTTC. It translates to CSARREKSCNEQFF.

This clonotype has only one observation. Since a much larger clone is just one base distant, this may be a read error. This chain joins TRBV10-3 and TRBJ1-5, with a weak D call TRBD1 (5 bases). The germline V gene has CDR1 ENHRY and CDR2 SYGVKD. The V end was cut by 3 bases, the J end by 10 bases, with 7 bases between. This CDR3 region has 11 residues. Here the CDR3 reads CAISERDPQHF. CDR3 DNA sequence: TGTGCCATCAGTGAAAGGGACCCCCAGCATTTT.

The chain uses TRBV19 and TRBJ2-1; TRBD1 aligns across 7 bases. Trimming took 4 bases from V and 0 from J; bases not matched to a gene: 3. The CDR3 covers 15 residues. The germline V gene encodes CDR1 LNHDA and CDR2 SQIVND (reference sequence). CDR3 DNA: TGTGCCAGTAGTACTCGGGACAGCTCCTACAATGAGCAGTTCTTC. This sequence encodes CASSTRDSSYNEQFF. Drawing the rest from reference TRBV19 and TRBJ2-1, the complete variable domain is DGGITQSPKYLFRKEGQNVTLSCEQNLNHDAMYWYRQDPGQGLRLIYYSQIVNDFQKGDIAEGYSVSREKKESFPLTVTSAQKNPTAFYLCASSTRDSSYNEQFFGPGTRLTVL.

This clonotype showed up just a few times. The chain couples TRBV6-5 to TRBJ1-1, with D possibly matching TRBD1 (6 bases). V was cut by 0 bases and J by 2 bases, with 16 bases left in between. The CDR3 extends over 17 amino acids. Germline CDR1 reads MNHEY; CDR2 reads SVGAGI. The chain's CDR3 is CASSYSLGRGENTEAFF. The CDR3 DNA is TGTGCCAGCAGTTACTCCCTGGGGAGGGGGGAAAACACTGAAGCTTTCTTT.

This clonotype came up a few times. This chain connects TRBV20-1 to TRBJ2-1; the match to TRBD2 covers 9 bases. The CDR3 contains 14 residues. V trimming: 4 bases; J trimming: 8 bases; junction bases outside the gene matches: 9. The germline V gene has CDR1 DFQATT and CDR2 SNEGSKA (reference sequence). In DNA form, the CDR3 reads TGCAGTGCTATAATACCGACTAGCGGTTATGAGCAGTTCTTC. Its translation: CSAIIPTSGYEQFF.